The 27 T cell receptor beta chains given below trace back to one sample, sequenced in a study of T-cell memory formation after mild COVID-19. TCRdb re-called the 5' RACE reads with MiXCR, one entry per CDR3 protein. The data show approximately 340,000 distinct CDR3 sequences, with less than 20% seen just once and around 20% held by the top ten. The sequenced material came from PBMCs or a T cell subset sorted from them (not recorded which). Source of these receptors: a man aged 18 to 30 who had mild COVID-19 (a few samples of this study predate the infection). Cell type and time point are not known.

The chain is built from TRBV7-2 and TRBJ1-4, with TRBD1 identical over 7 bases. Germline CDR1 is SGHTA and CDR2 is FQGNSA. V lost 2 bases and J lost 5; bases outside the gene matches: 8. This CDR3 is built from 16 residues. The CDR3 reads CASSLWGRGRNEKLFF. In DNA form, the CDR3 reads TGTGCCAGCAGCTTATGGGGTAGGGGGCGAAATGAAAAACTGTTTTTT.

The chain uses TRBV7-9 and TRBJ1-2; D perhaps matches TRBD1 (5 bases). CDR1 and CDR2 from the germline V gene are SEHNR and FQNEAQ (reference sequence). The CDR3 runs to 13 residues. Trimming removed 3 bases at V and 5 bases at J, with 10 bases between. The DNA of the CDR3 is TGTGCCAGCAGCTTCTACACAGGATATGGCTACACCTTC. Translation: CASSFYTGYGYTF.

This clonotype was counted a few times. The chain is built from TRBV7-2 and TRBJ2-1; 11 bases line up with TRBD2. J gave up 2 bases and V 1 base, and 7 bases lay outside the gene matches. The CDR3 runs to 18 residues. Per the germline V gene, CDR1 is SGHTA and CDR2 is FQGNSA. CDR3 nucleotide sequence: TGTGCCAGCAGCTTAGGGCTAGCGGGGGGCCGAACCTACAATGAGCAGTTCTTC. Translating gives CASSLGLAGGRTYNEQFF.

The chain combines TRBV29-1 with TRBJ1-1; no clear D. The CDR3 is made up of 13 amino acids. The V gene's germline CDR1 is SQVTM and CDR2 ANQGSEA. Deletions cut 4 bases from V and 5 bases from J, with 14 bases between. CDR3: CSVGYGPGTEAFF. In nucleotides, the CDR3 is TGCAGCGTTGGATACGGCCCTGGGACTGAAGCTTTCTTT. The complete variable domain, with remaining parts taken from reference TRBV29-1 and TRBJ1-1, reads SAVISQKPSRDICQRGTSLTIQCQVDSQVTMMFWYRQQPGQSLTLIATANQGSEATYESGFVIDKFPISRPNLTFSTLTVSNMSPEDSSIYLCSVGYGPGTEAFFGQGTRLTVV.

This clonotype has ten or more counts. This chain uses TRBV5-1 with TRBJ2-1; D is undetermined. The CDR3 loop spans 13 amino acids. Trimming pared 0 bases from V and 5 bases from J, leaving 6 bases between. Germline CDR1 reads SGHRS; CDR2 reads YFSETQ. The CDR3 coding sequence is TGCGCCAGCAGCTTGGGGGTGGACAATGAGCAGTTCTTC. Protein: CASSLGVDNEQFF.

This clonotype was counted a few times. The V call is TRBV5-1, the J call TRBJ1-1; 8 bases line up with TRBD1. The CDR3 totals 17 residues. Trimming cost V 3 bases and J 1 base; bases outside gene matches: 11. Germline V lookup: CDR1 SGHRS, CDR2 YFSETQ. In nucleotides, the CDR3 is TGCGCCAGCAGCTACGGACAGGGTCTTGTTACGAACACTGAAGCTTTCTTT. It codes for CASSYGQGLVTNTEAFF.

In its sample, this clonotype was seen a few times. The chain recombines TRBV20-1 with TRBJ2-1; possibly TRBD1 or TRBD2 for D (5 bases each). Germline V gene lookup returns CDR1 DFQATT and CDR2 SNEGSKA (reference sequence). V lost 6 bases, J lost 12 bases, and 15 bases lay in between. This CDR3 has 11 residues. This CDR3 is CSAYGAPRQFF. CDR3 nucleotides: TGCAGTGCCTACGGGGCTCCCAGGCAGTTCTTC.

The V call is TRBV12-3 or TRBV12-4, the J call TRBJ1-3; TRBD1 is a possible D gene (6 bases). CDR3 length equals 14 residues. V lost 5 bases to trimming and J lost 1 base, with 9 bases between them. CDR3 nucleotide sequence: TGTGCCAGCAGTCGCACAGGGTCTGGAAACACCATATATTTT. Protein sequence: CASSRTGSGNTIYF.

This clonotype appeared a few times. The chain has TRBV5-1 and TRBJ1-2; possibly TRBD1 for D (5 bases). Trimming removed 2 bases at V and 6 bases at J, with 14 bases between. Germline V lookup: CDR1 SGHRS, CDR2 YFSETQ. The CDR3 contains 14 residues. In DNA form, the CDR3 reads TGCGCCAGCAGCTTCCCTGACAGCGGGCATGGCTACACCTTC. Translation: CASSFPDSGHGYTF.

The sample holds many counts of this clonotype. The chain is built from TRBV4-1 and TRBJ2-7; D is uncertain. Per germline, CDR1 MGHRA and CDR2 YSYEKL. The V end was cut by 4 bases, the J end by 2 bases, with 18 bases between. The CDR3 totals 16 residues. CDR3: CASSLAPADGTYEQYF. The DNA of the CDR3 is TGCGCCAGCAGCCTTGCGCCAGCTGACGGTACCTACGAGCAGTACTTC.

This clonotype was seen repeatedly, ten times or more. J is TRBJ2-5 and V is TRBV29-1; 7 bases line up with TRBD1. The ends lost 3 bases at V and 3 bases at J; junction bases unmatched: 1. This CDR3 contains 12 residues. Per germline, CDR1 SQVTM and CDR2 ANQGSEA. The CDR3 protein is CSVEGTEETQYF. Here the CDR3 DNA reads TGCAGCGTTGAGGGGACAGAAGAGACCCAGTACTTC.

This clonotype was counted only a few times. The chain carries TRBV12-3 or TRBV12-4 and TRBJ1-5; D unclear. This CDR3 is built from 15 residues. V shed 1 base and J shed 3 bases, with 10 bases lying between them. For the CDR3, the DNA is TGTGCCAGCAGTTTAGGAGGGAATACCAATCAGCCCCAGCATTTT. As protein: CASSLGGNTNQPQHF.

This clonotype has ten or more counts. V is TRBV10-3 and J is TRBJ1-5; D not certain. The CDR3 is 12 residues long. V was pared by 2 bases and J by 5 bases, with 4 bases between. Germline CDR1 ENHRY, CDR2 SYGVKD. CDR3 sequence reads: CAISEVDQPQHF. CDR3 DNA: TGTGCCATCAGTGAGGTGGATCAGCCCCAGCATTTT.

The chain joins TRBV10-2 to TRBJ2-7; D not resolved. Trimming removed 4 bases at V and 1 base at J, with 11 bases between. The germline CDR1 and CDR2 sequences are WSHSY and SAAADI. CDR3 length: 14 residues. CDR3 DNA: TGCGCCAGCAGTGTTAGGCCCAGTTCCTACGAGCAGTACTTC. Protein product: CASSVRPSSYEQYF.

The chain employs TRBV6-4 and TRBJ2-7, with 8 bases aligning to TRBD1. In germline, CDR1 is MRHNA, CDR2 SNTAGT. Trimming cost V 10 bases and J 3 bases; bases outside gene matches: 8. The CDR3 consists of 13 residues. The DNA of the CDR3 is TGTGCCATTGAGACAGGGGAAGACTACGAGCAGTACGTC. Protein: CAIETGEDYEQYV.

The chain combines TRBV5-1 with TRBJ2-7; D unclear. Germline V gene data show CDR1 as SGHRS and CDR2 as YFSETQ. V shed 0 bases and J shed 2 bases, with 3 bases lying between them. The CDR3 extends over 12 amino acids. In DNA, the CDR3 is TGCGCCAGCAGCTTGGAGGCCTACGAGCAGTACGTC. It specifies CASSLEAYEQYV.

This clonotype has only a few counts. The CDR3 nucleotides are TGTGCCAGCAGAAGGACAGGGTTGTACCAGCCCCAGCATTTT. It encodes CASRRTGLYQPQHF. The V and J genes are TRBV7-2 and TRBJ1-5, with 8 nucleotides matching TRBD1. V shed 6 bases and J 7 bases; nucleotides not matched to a gene: 8. The CDR3 spans 14 residues. Germline V lookup: CDR1 SGHTA, CDR2 FQGNSA.

The rearrangement joins TRBV6-6 to TRBJ2-7; TRBD1 might be the D (5 bases). Trimming left V 6 bases short and J 3 bases short, with 9 bases between. This CDR3 region has 12 residues. Germline assignment: CDR1 MNHNY and CDR2 SVGAGI (reference sequence). The CDR3 loop reads CASSPGHYEQYV. As DNA, the CDR3 is TGTGCCAGCAGCCCCGGACACTACGAGCAGTACGTC.

The CDR3 DNA sequence: TGTGCCAGCAGCCAAGATCGTAACTTGAGGGAGACCCAGTACTTC. It specifies CASSQDRNLRETQYF. The rearrangement uses TRBV4-2 and TRBJ2-5; D call uncertain. CDR1 and CDR2 from the germline V gene are LGHNA and YNFKEQ. V was clipped by 0 bases and J by 5 bases, with 13 bases between them. CDR3 length: 15 amino acids.

This clonotype is a singleton in its sample. The rearrangement joins TRBV27 to TRBJ2-5; perhaps TRBD1 as D (5 bases). The CDR3 runs to 14 residues. Germline V CDR1 and CDR2: MNHEY, SMNVEV (reference sequence). Trimming took off 3 bases at V and 5 bases at J, with 13 bases between the two ends. CDR3 residues: CASSFQGPLETQYF. The CDR3 DNA reads as TGTGCCAGCAGTTTTCAGGGTCCCTTGGAGACCCAGTACTTC.

The chain links TRBV20-1 to TRBJ2-2; maybe TRBD2 (6 bases). Trimming left V 0 bases short and J 2 bases short, with 7 bases between. The V gene's germline CDR1 is DFQATT and CDR2 SNEGSKA (reference sequence). The CDR3 has 14 residues. The CDR3 region has the DNA TGCAGTGCTAGAGACGGGGGAAACACCGGGGAGCTGTTTTTT. Translating gives CSARDGGNTGELFF.

This rearrangement joins TRBV20-1 to TRBJ2-5, with D perhaps matching TRBD1 or TRBD2 (5 bases each). This CDR3 has 12 amino acids. CDR1 is DFQATT and CDR2 is SNEGSKA in the germline V gene (reference sequence). The V end was cut by 3 bases, the J end by 7 bases, with 12 bases between. CDR3 region: CSASGTPGTQYF. CDR3 DNA: TGCAGTGCTAGCGGGACCCCGGGGACCCAGTACTTC.

This sequence joins TRBV5-6 and TRBJ2-1; D is undetermined. Trimming took 2 bases from V and 9 from J, leaving 12 bases between them. The CDR3 runs 13 residues. Germline-derived CDR1 and CDR2 are SGHDT and YYEEEE. The CDR3 is CASSLPTVGEQFF. The CDR3 DNA sequence: TGTGCCAGCAGCTTACCGACCGTAGGTGAGCAGTTCTTC.

This clonotype was found a few times. The chain uses TRBV27 and TRBJ2-3; the match to TRBD1 covers 7 bases. The V gene's germline CDR1 is MNHEY and CDR2 SMNVEV (reference sequence). CDR3 length equals 16 residues. The ends lost 5 bases at V and 1 base at J; junction bases unmatched: 9. CDR3 nucleotides: TGTGCCAGCAGTCCATTGACAGGGTCGGGCACAGATACGCAGTATTTT. Translation gives CASSPLTGSGTDTQYF.

This clonotype showed up just a few times. The chain employs TRBV12-3 or TRBV12-4 and TRBJ2-3; D remains ambiguous. The CDR3 runs to 12 residues. V lost 6 bases and J 5 bases, leaving 9 bases between the germline ends. The CDR3 sequence: CASSPNLDTQYF. The CDR3 coding sequence is TGTGCCAGCAGCCCAAACTTAGATACGCAGTATTTT.

This clonotype was counted ten times or more. The J gene is TRBJ2-5, the V gene TRBV4-3, with D tentatively TRBD2 (5 bases). V shed 0 bases and J shed 5 bases, with 16 bases lying between them. The CDR3 extends over 16 amino acids. Germline loops: CDR1 LGHNA, CDR2 YSLEER. The CDR3 spells CASSQDTNKRVETQYF. The CDR3 nucleotides are TGCGCCAGCAGCCAAGATACGAATAAGAGGGTGGAGACCCAGTACTTC.

This clonotype has more than one count but fewer than ten. V usage is TRBV2 and J usage is TRBJ2-7; possibly TRBD1 for D (5 bases). Trimming stripped 4 bases from V and 9 bases from J, with 13 bases between. CDR1 and CDR2 (germline): SNHLY, FYNNEI. The CDR3 consists of 12 residues. The CDR3: CASSGTSSPQYF. CDR3 coding DNA: TGTGCCAGCAGTGGGACATCAAGCCCGCAGTACTTC.